What follows are 10 T cell receptor beta chains derived from one specimen sequenced in a study of blood T cell repertoires in COVID-19. The data were produced by immunoSEQ multiplex PCR, yet TCRdb's version contains in-frame clones alone and is incomplete. The sample has just over 300,000 clones, over 75% seen once. Sequenced input: PBMCs or T cells enriched from blood (not recorded which). These receptors all stem from a young man who had recovered from COVID-19.

Here the CDR3 reads CASSQDLAGGTDTQYF. CDR3 coding DNA: TGTGCCAGCAGCCAAGACCTAGCGGGGGGCACAGATACGCAGTATTTT. This sequence joins TRBV4-2 and TRBJ2-3, with TRBD2 matching over 10 bases. Germline trimming cut 0 bases from V and 1 base from J; bases unmatched to any gene: 1. Germline V CDR1 and CDR2: LGHNA, YNFKEQ. The CDR3 is made up of 16 amino acids.

This chain joins TRBV11-3 and TRBJ2-7, with TRBD1 matching 7 bases. Germline-derived CDR1 and CDR2 are SGHNT and YENEEA. CDR3 length: 14 residues. V was pared by 6 bases and J by 4 bases, with 9 bases of the junction left unmatched. CDR3 coding DNA: TGTGCCAGCAGAAACCCGGGCAGGGGGTACGAGCAGTACTTC. As protein: CASRNPGRGYEQYF.

The genes are TRBV28 and TRBJ1-6; D is unclear. The V gene lost 4 bases and the J gene lost 7 bases, with 11 bases spanning the gap. The CDR3 runs 14 residues. CDR1 is MDHEN, CDR2 SYDVKM, per germline. The CDR3 nucleotides read TGTGCCAGCAGTTCCCGGGGTACAAATTCACCCCTCCACTTT. This sequence encodes CASSSRGTNSPLHF.

The gene calls are TRBV2 and TRBJ2-3, with a tentative D call TRBD2 (7 bases). V lost 8 bases and J 3 bases, leaving 18 bases between the germline ends. The CDR3 consists of 15 residues. CDR1 is SNHLY and CDR2 is FYNNEI in the germline V gene. The CDR3 coding sequence is TGTGCCAGCGGGGAGCGCGGGGGCACGACAGATACGCAGTATTTT. Amino acids: CASGERGGTTDTQYF.

This rearrangement joins TRBV6-4 to TRBJ1-1; weak D call: TRBD1 (6 bases). The V and J ends lost 6 bases and 2 bases respectively, with 7 bases between them. The CDR3 runs 12 residues. Germline CDR1 and CDR2: MRHNA and SNTAGT. This chain's CDR3 is CASRGGNTEAFF. CDR3 nucleotides: TGTGCCAGCAGAGGGGGTAACACTGAAGCTTTCTTT.

V and J are TRBV28 and TRBJ2-4, with TRBD1 matching 9 bases. With 3 bases clipped from V and 4 bases from J, the junction kept 19 bases outside the gene matches. Germline CDR1 and CDR2: MDHEN and SYDVKM. This CDR3 contains 20 residues. CDR3 bases: TGTGCCAGCAGTTTGAGCTTTTCGGGTGCTCCGGGACAGGGTAAAAACATTCAGTACTTC. It is translated as CASSLSFSGAPGQGKNIQYF.

V is TRBV5-1 and J is TRBJ1-1, with D perhaps matching TRBD1 (6 bases). The CDR3 runs 15 residues. Trimming removed 4 bases at V and 5 bases at J, with 18 bases between. Germline V gives CDR1 SGHRS, CDR2 YFSETQ. CDR3 amino acids: CASSAGIQGYTEAFF. The CDR3 nucleotides read TGCGCCAGCAGCGCAGGGATACAGGGATATACTGAAGCTTTCTTT.

In this sample, this clone turned up a few times. The genes are TRBV19 and TRBJ1-5; a weak D match, TRBD1 (5 bases). This CDR3 region has 17 residues. In germline, CDR1 is LNHDA, CDR2 SQIVND (reference sequence). Trimming stripped 5 bases from V and 1 base from J, with 18 bases between. The CDR3 DNA is TGTGCCAGTAGTGCCTCTCTGGGGCCCGGCAGCAATCAGCCCCAGCATTTT. This sequence encodes CASSASLGPGSNQPQHF.

The CDR3 sequence: CASSLEDRDYGYTF. In DNA form, the CDR3 reads TGTGCCAGCAGCTTGGAGGACAGGGACTATGGCTACACCTTC. This sequence joins TRBV5-5 and TRBJ1-2, with TRBD1 matching over 8 bases. Germline V gene lookup returns CDR1 SGHKS and CDR2 YYEKEE (reference sequence). V dropped 0 bases and J dropped 3; count of bases not matched to a gene: 1. The CDR3 consists of 14 residues.

This clone was recorded only once. J is TRBJ2-1 and V is TRBV4-1, with 13 bases identical to TRBD2. This CDR3 contains 15 residues. The V gene's germline CDR1 is MGHRA and CDR2 YSYEKL. Trimming removed 3 bases from V and 5 bases from J; junction bases left unmatched: 1. CDR3 bases: TGCGCCAGCAGCCACGGACTAGCGGGAGACAATGAGCAGTTCTTC. Its protein is CASSHGLAGDNEQFF.